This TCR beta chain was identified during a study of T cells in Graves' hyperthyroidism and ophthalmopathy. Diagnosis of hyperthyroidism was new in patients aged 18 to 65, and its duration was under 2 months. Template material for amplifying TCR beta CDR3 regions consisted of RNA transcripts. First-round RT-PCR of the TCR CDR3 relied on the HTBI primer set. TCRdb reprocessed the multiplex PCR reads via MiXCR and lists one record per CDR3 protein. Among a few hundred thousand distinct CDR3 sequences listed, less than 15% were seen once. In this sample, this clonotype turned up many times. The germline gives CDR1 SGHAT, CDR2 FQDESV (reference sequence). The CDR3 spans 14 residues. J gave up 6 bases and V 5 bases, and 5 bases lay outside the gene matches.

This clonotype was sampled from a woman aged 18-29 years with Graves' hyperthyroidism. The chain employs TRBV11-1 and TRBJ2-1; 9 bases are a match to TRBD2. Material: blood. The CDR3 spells CASSQTLAGNEQFF. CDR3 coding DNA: TGTGCCAGCAGCCAGACACTAGCGGGCAATGAGCAGTTCTTC.